This T cell receptor (beta chain) emerged from a study of shared T cell receptors in the human thymus. The CDR3 runs to 21 residues. The germline V gene has CDR1 MNHEY and CDR2 SMNVEV (reference sequence). V shed 5 bases and J 4 bases; nucleotides not matched to a gene: 26. Sequencing used immunoSEQ multiplex PCR; TCRdb keeps in-frame clones, though not all of them. The profile shows roughly 68,000 clones, about 96% of them singletons. Sequenced material: thymocytes. The chain uses TRBV27 and TRBJ2-3, with 8 bases identical to TRBD1. This receptor was obtained from a human donor. The CDR3 region has the DNA TGTGCCAGCAGTCTACAACAACAGGGGGTCCCCTTTACCATGGTACCAGATACGCAGTATTTT. This encodes CASSLQQQGVPFTMVPDTQYF.